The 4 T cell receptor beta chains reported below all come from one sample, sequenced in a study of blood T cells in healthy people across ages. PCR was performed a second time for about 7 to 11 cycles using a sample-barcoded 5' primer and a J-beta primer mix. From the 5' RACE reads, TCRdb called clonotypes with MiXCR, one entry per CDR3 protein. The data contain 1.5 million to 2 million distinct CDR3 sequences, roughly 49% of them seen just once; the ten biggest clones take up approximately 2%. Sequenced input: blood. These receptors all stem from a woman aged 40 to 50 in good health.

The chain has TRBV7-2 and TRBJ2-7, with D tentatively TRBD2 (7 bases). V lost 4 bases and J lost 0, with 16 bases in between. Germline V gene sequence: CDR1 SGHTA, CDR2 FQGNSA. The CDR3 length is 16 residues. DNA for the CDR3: TGTGCCAGCAGCTCCTGGGGGGGCCCGAGCTCCTACGAGCAGTACTTC. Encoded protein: CASSSWGGPSSYEQYF.

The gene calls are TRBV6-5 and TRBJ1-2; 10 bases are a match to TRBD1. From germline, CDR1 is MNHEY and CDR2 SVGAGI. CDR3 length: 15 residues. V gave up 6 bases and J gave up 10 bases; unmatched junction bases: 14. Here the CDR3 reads CASSSYNRDRGFYTF. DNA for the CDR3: TGTGCCAGCAGCTCTTATAACCGGGACAGGGGCTTCTACACCTTC.

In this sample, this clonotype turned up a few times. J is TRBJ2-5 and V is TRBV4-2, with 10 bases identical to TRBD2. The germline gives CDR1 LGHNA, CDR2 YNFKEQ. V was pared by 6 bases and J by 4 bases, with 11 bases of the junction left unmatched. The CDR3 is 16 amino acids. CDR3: CASSLRTLAGGETQYF. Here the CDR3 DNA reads TGTGCCAGCAGTCTCCGGACTTTAGCGGGGGGAGAGACCCAGTACTTC.

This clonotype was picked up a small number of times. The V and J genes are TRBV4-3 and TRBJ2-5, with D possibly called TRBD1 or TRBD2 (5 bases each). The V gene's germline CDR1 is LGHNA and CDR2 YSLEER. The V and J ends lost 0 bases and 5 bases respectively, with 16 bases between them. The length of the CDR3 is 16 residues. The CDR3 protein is CASSQDKGLRGETQYF. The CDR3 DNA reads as TGCGCCAGCAGCCAAGATAAGGGGTTACGCGGGGAGACCCAGTACTTC.